The 7 T cell receptor beta chains below all came from one sample that was sequenced in a study of control samples from healthy donors and cancer patients. Libraries were prepared by immunoSEQ multiplex PCR; TCRdb keeps only in-frame clonotypes and omits some of them. The data hold over 75,000 clones, with approximately 78% observed a single time. The sequencing input was blood. Receptors were obtained from a man between 60 and 75 years old in good health.

The rearrangement links TRBV4-1 to TRBJ1-4; D remains ambiguous. This CDR3 is built from 15 residues. Trimming took off 0 bases at V and 7 bases at J, with 12 bases between the two ends. In germline, CDR1 is MGHRA, CDR2 YSYEKL. The CDR3 loop reads CASSQDPIVGEKLFF. The CDR3 coding sequence is TGCGCCAGCAGCCAAGACCCGATAGTAGGTGAAAAACTGTTTTTT.

The CDR3 loop reads CASSYTSGDTQYF. The DNA for the CDR3 is TGTGCCAGCAGCTACACATCGGGCGATACGCAGTATTTT. This chain connects TRBV5-4 to TRBJ2-3; D not certain. Germline V gene lookup returns CDR1 SGHNT and CDR2 YYREEE (reference sequence). The CDR3 extends over 13 amino acids. The V gene lost 3 bases and the J gene lost 6 bases, with 11 bases spanning the gap.

This clone was seen just once. The V and J genes are TRBV12-5 and TRBJ2-3; 7 nucleotides line up with TRBD1. The CDR3 has 16 amino acids. Germline V gene lookup returns CDR1 LGHNT and CDR2 FRNRAP. V was clipped by 1 base and J by 1 base; unmatched bases: 5. CDR3 nucleotides: TGTGCTAGTGGTTTGGGAGGGGGCATTGGCACAGATACGCAGTATTTT. It translates to CASGLGGGIGTDTQYF. Drawing the rest from reference TRBV12-5 and TRBJ2-3, the complete variable domain is DARVTQTPRHKVTEMGQEVTMRCQPILGHNTVFWYRQTMMQGLELLAYFRNRAPLDDSGMPKDRFSAEMPDATLATLKIQPSEPRDSAVYFCASGLGGGIGTDTQYFGPGTRLTVL.

CDR3 coding DNA: TGTGCCAGCAGCCCACCCAGGGGGGTTACGCAGTATTTT. This translates into CASSPPRGVTQYF. The rearrangement uses TRBV28 and TRBJ2-3; tentatively, D is TRBD1 (7 bases). CDR3 length: 13 residues. V was pared by 6 bases and J by 8 bases, with 15 bases between. CDR1 is MDHEN, CDR2 SYDVKM, per germline.

This chain connects TRBV10-3 to TRBJ2-3; possibly TRBD2 for D (6 bases). V dropped 2 bases and J dropped 7 bases, with 19 bases sitting between them. The CDR3 is 16 residues long. CDR1 is ENHRY, CDR2 SYGVKD, per germline. The CDR3 DNA reads as TGTGCCATCAGTGAGGTCTCGCGGGGTTATATGAATACGCAGTATTTT. Translated: CAISEVSRGYMNTQYF.

This sequence joins TRBV5-6 and TRBJ2-2, with 7 positions matching TRBD2. The CDR3 runs to 15 residues. Germline V gene lookup returns CDR1 SGHDT and CDR2 YYEEEE. J lost 7 bases, V lost 0 bases, and 6 bases had no gene match. The CDR3 region is CASSLGGSTDGELFF. For the CDR3, the DNA is TGTGCCAGCAGCTTGGGCGGGAGTACTGACGGGGAGCTGTTTTTT.

This clone was seen just once. The rearrangement joins TRBV15 to TRBJ2-7, with D perhaps matching TRBD1 or TRBD2 (6 bases each). V lost 0 bases to trimming and J lost 9 bases, with 18 bases between them. The CDR3 consists of 15 residues. The germline CDR1 and CDR2 sequences are LNHNV and YYDKDF (reference sequence). The CDR3 loop is CATSRDPGRGGGQYF. CDR3 DNA sequence: TGTGCCACCAGCAGAGATCCGGGTCGAGGAGGGGGGCAGTACTTC.